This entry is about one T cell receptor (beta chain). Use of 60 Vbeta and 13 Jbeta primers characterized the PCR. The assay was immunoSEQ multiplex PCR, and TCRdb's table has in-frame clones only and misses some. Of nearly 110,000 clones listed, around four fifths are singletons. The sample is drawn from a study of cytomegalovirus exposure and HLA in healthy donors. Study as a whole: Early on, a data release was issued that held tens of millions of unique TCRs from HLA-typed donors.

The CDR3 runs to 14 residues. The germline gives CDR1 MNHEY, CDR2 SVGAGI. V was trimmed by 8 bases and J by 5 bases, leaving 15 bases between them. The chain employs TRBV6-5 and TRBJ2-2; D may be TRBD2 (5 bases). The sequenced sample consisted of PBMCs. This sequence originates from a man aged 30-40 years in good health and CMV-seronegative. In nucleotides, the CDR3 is TGTGCCAGCCACGTCACGGGGAAAACCGGGGAGCTGTTTTTT. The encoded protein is CASHVTGKTGELFF.